Each of the 5 T cell receptor beta chains below was sequenced from the same sample in a study of T cell responses to AZD1222 COVID-19 vaccine. TCRdb keeps only in-frame clones here, not all; method: immunoSEQ multiplex PCR. The sample records under 200,000 clones, 80% to 95% being singletons. This specimen was peripheral blood, taken on day 0 of AZD1222 vaccination. These TCRs come from an adult in good health.

V and J are TRBV7-5 and TRBJ1-2; no check of the table's D call, TRBD1, against the DNA was made. TRBV7-5 is termed a pseudogene. This CDR3 region has 16 residues. The CDR3 is CARHRRGQLPSNGYTF. CDR3 in DNA: TGTGCCAGACACAGACGGGGACAGCTCCCCTCTAATGGCTACACCTTC.

CDR3 amino acids: CASSYRLETQYF. For the CDR3, the DNA is TGTGCCAGCAGTTACAGGTTAGAGACCCAGTACTTC. V and J are TRBV6-2 or TRBV6-3 and TRBJ2-5; D remains ambiguous. CDR1 is MNHEY, CDR2 SVGEGT, per germline. V lost 2 bases and J 4 bases, leaving 5 bases between the germline ends. The CDR3 consists of 12 residues.

The CDR3 loop reads CSASGGTDTQYF. CDR3 sequence (DNA): TGCAGCGCTAGCGGGGGCACAGATACGCAGTATTTT. The chain links TRBV29-1 to TRBJ2-3, with 9 bases aligning to TRBD2. Germline CDR1 and CDR2: SQVTM and ANQGSEA. Trimming at V came to 7 bases and at J to 1 base, leaving 0 bases not matched to a gene. This CDR3 is 12 amino acids long.

The CDR3 sequence is CASSQDGRGSTEAFF. In DNA form, the CDR3 reads TGTGCCAGCAGCCAAGACGGTCGGGGTTCCACTGAAGCTTTCTTT. This rearrangement joins TRBV14 to TRBJ1-1; D remains ambiguous. Germline lookup yields CDR1 SGHDN and CDR2 FVKESK. Trimming stripped 0 bases from V and 4 bases from J, with 12 bases between. The CDR3 consists of 15 residues.

The rearrangement links TRBV5-1 to TRBJ1-5; no firm D call. This CDR3 has 16 amino acids. V dropped 0 bases and J dropped 0 bases, with 10 bases sitting between them. Germline CDR1 reads SGHRS; CDR2 reads YFSETQ. Written as DNA, the CDR3 is TGCGCCAGCAGCTTGGGGGTGACGGCTAGCAATCAGCCCCAGCATTTT. It encodes CASSLGVTASNQPQHF. The full variable domain, rest sourced from reference TRBV5-1 and TRBJ1-5, is KAGVTQTPRYLIKTRGQQVTLSCSPISGHRSVSWYQQTPGQGLQFLFEYFSETQRNKGNFPGRFSGRQFSNSRSEMNVSTLELGDSALYLCASSLGVTASNQPQHFGDGTRLSIL.